The 17 T cell receptor beta chains reported below all come from one sample, sequenced in a study of T cell repertoires in cytomegalovirus infection. From the reads, TCRdb called clonotypes with MiXCR, one entry per CDR3 protein. The table shows fewer than 550,000 distinct CDR3 sequences, with 16% occurring only once. What was sequenced was CD8+ T cells from PBMCs. The receptors were gathered from a human donor in good health (CMV status not recorded). Some clones in this sample may be carry-over from other donors' samples.

There are many counts of this clonotype. The V call is TRBV6-1, the J call TRBJ1-5; the match to TRBD1 covers 8 bases. CDR3 length equals 15 residues. Germline CDR1 reads MNHNS; CDR2 reads SASEGT. The V gene end was trimmed by 4 bases and the J gene end by 1 base; junction bases not matched to a gene: 3. The DNA for the CDR3 is TGTGCCAGCAGTGTCCGACAGGGGAGCAATCAGCCCCAGCATTTT. Its protein is CASSVRQGSNQPQHF.

This clonotype turned up a few times. V gene TRBV6-5 combines with J gene TRBJ1-6, with D possibly matching TRBD1 (5 bases). Germline V lookup: CDR1 MNHEY, CDR2 SVGAGI. V lost 3 bases, J lost 6 bases, and 12 bases lay in between. The CDR3 contains 15 residues. CDR3 sequence (DNA): TGTGCCAGCAGTTATTTGGACACAGCTAATTCACCCCTCCACTTT. Its protein is CASSYLDTANSPLHF.

The table lists this clonotype with many counts. The CDR3 sequence is CASSFVSGGPYNEQFF. The CDR3 nucleotides read TGTGCCAGCAGCTTTGTGAGCGGGGGCCCTTACAATGAGCAGTTCTTC. This rearrangement joins TRBV11-2 to TRBJ2-1; 8 nucleotides line up with TRBD2. This CDR3 has 16 amino acids. The germline CDR1 and CDR2 sequences are SGHAT and FQNNGV. V dropped 3 bases and J dropped 4; count of bases not matched to a gene: 8.

This sequence joins TRBV16 and TRBJ2-7, with TRBD2 matching 7 bases. The CDR3 is 14 amino acids. Germline lookup yields CDR1 KGHSY and CDR2 FQNENV. V lost 0 bases to trimming and J lost 4 bases; unmatched junction nucleotides: 3. This CDR3 is CASSQSGGGYEQYF. The CDR3 DNA reads as TGTGCCAGCAGCCAATCAGGCGGGGGATACGAGCAGTACTTC. Full variable domain (outside the CDR3, taken from reference TRBV16 and TRBJ2-7): GEEVAQTPKHLVRGEGQKAKLYCAPIKGHSYVFWYQQVLKNEFKFLISFQNENVFDETGMPKERFSAKCLPNSPCSLEIQATKLEDSAVYFCASSQSGGGYEQYFGPGTRLTVT.

This chain joins TRBV5-4 and TRBJ2-7; D gene uncertain. V was pared by 5 bases and J by 1 base, with 10 bases between. The CDR3 is 13 amino acids. Germline V gene lookup returns CDR1 SGHNT and CDR2 YYREEE (reference sequence). The CDR3 protein is CASRFSFSYEQYF. The CDR3 DNA sequence: TGTGCCAGCAGGTTCAGTTTTTCCTACGAGCAGTACTTC.

This chain connects TRBV12-3 or TRBV12-4 to TRBJ2-1; TRBD2 matches at 9 bases. Trimming at V came to 7 bases and at J to 7 bases, leaving 8 bases not matched to a gene. CDR3 length: 14 amino acids. CDR3 loop: CASTSAGGRNEQFF. Here the CDR3 DNA reads TGTGCCAGCACATCAGCGGGGGGAAGGAATGAGCAGTTCTTC.

The sample holds many counts of this clonotype. The chain combines TRBV7-3 with TRBJ2-7; 7 bases are a match to TRBD1. Unmatched junction bases numbered 4, after V lost 6 bases and J lost 2 bases. The V gene's germline CDR1 is SGHTA and CDR2 FQGTGA. There are 13 residues in the CDR3. CDR3 region: CASRDRDPYEQYF. Here the CDR3 DNA reads TGTGCCAGCAGAGACAGGGACCCCTACGAGCAGTACTTC.

Remarks on this clonotype: One base away lies a much larger clone, so this may be a sequencing read error. The V gene is TRBV27, the J gene TRBJ1-5; D might be TRBD1 (5 bases). CDR3 length: 13 residues. V shed 3 bases and J shed 8 bases, with 11 bases lying between them. Germline V gene lookup returns CDR1 MNHEY and CDR2 SMNVEV (reference sequence). The CDR3 region is CASSLGPGKPQHF. As DNA, the CDR3 is TGTGCCAGCAGTTTGGGACCAGGGAAGCCCCAGCATTTT.

This clonotype showed up just a few times. The chain joins TRBV7-3 to TRBJ2-7, with D perhaps TRBD2 (7 bases). Germline V gene lookup returns CDR1 SGHTA and CDR2 FQGTGA. The CDR3 sequence is 17 residues long. V was trimmed by 0 bases and J by 5 bases, leaving 20 bases between them. Here the CDR3 DNA reads TGTGCCAGCAGCTTAACGTTAAAGGGGGGGCATTACGACGAGCAGTACTTC. Translating it yields CASSLTLKGGHYDEQYF.

Ten or more counts support this clonotype. The CDR3 nucleotides are TGTGCCAGCAGTCCTTTCAGTAGGCCAGGGGGCGCATCTGGGGCCAACGTCCTGACTTTC. Translation gives CASSPFSRPGGASGANVLTF. This chain links TRBV25-1 with TRBJ2-6; 8 bases agree with TRBD1. This CDR3 is 20 amino acids long. In germline, CDR1 is MGHDK, CDR2 SYGVNS. Trimming removed 5 bases from V and 1 base from J; junction bases left unmatched: 16.

This clonotype was recorded at least ten times. The chain combines TRBV6-5 with TRBJ2-7; 9 bases match TRBD1. Germline CDR1 and CDR2: MNHEY and SVGAGI. Losses at the gene ends were 6 bases for V and 2 bases for J; bases not matched to a gene: 17. This CDR3 is 18 amino acids long. The CDR3 loop is CASSPMLGGQGRTYEQYF. Here the CDR3 DNA reads TGTGCCAGCAGCCCTATGCTTGGAGGACAGGGGAGGACCTACGAGCAGTACTTC.

In the case of this clonotype: Sequence at one end of the junction differs from germline and may be a read error. The chain carries TRBV4-3 and TRBJ2-6; D remains unclear. The CDR3 contains 16 residues. Per germline, CDR1 LGHNA and CDR2 YSLEER. CDR3 protein: CSSSQDWSSGANVLTF. CDR3 nucleotides: TGCTCCAGCAGCCAAGATTGGAGCTCTGGGGCCAACGTCCTGACTTTC.

In this sample, this clonotype turned up many times. V is TRBV12-3 or TRBV12-4 and J is TRBJ2-7; D is unclear. The CDR3 has 13 residues. Trimming took off 5 bases at V and 2 bases at J, with 10 bases between the two ends. CDR3 DNA sequence: TGTGCCAGCAGTCTCGACATAACCTACGAGCAGTACTTC. Protein: CASSLDITYEQYF.

To note about this clonotype: Germline is not matched at one junction end, which may reflect a read error. This chain joins TRBV19 and TRBJ1-3, with a weak D call TRBD1 (6 bases). The V gene's germline CDR1 is LNHDA and CDR2 SQIVND (reference sequence). The CDR3 extends over 19 amino acids. CDR3 nucleotide sequence: TGTGCCAGCAGTACGAGACAGGCGGAGGTCAAGGCCCCTGGAAACACCATATATTTT. It yields the protein CASSTRQAEVKAPGNTIYF.

This clonotype was recorded at least ten times. DNA for the CDR3: TGTGCCAGCAGCTTGAGTCCCGGGGGGTCTGGGGCCAACGTCCTGACTTTC. Residues: CASSLSPGGSGANVLTF. The chain employs TRBV27 and TRBJ2-6; TRBD2 agrees at 7 bases. Germline lookup yields CDR1 MNHEY and CDR2 SMNVEV (reference sequence). The CDR3 has 17 amino acids. V lost 6 bases to trimming and J lost 1 base; unmatched junction nucleotides: 9.

This clonotype occurred a few times. The chain is built from TRBV6-1 and TRBJ2-7, with D possibly TRBD2 on 6 matching bases. The CDR3 is 13 residues long. The V gene's germline CDR1 is MNHNS and CDR2 SASEGT. The germline V and J ends were trimmed by 5 bases and 6 bases, with 14 bases remaining between them. The CDR3 region has the DNA TGTGCCAGCAGTTCTAGCGATTCCCTCGAGCAGTACTTC. Protein sequence: CASSSSDSLEQYF.

The rearrangement uses TRBV12-3 or TRBV12-4 and TRBJ1-1; D perhaps matches TRBD1 (5 bases). Trimming cost V 5 bases and J 10 bases, with 26 bases left between them. The CDR3 contains 16 residues. Here the CDR3 reads CASSPRDDSGVPGAFF. CDR3 DNA sequence: TGTGCCAGCAGTCCAAGGGATGACAGCGGTGTTCCTGGAGCTTTCTTT.